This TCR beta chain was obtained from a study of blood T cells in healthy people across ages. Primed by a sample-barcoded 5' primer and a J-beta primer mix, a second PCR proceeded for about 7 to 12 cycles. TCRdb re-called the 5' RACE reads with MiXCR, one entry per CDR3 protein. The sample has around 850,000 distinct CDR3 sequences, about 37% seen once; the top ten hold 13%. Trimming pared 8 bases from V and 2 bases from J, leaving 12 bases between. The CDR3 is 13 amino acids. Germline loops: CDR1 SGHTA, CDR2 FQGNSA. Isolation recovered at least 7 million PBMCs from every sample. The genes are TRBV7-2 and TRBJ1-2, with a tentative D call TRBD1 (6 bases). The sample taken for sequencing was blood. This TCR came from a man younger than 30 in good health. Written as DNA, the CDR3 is TGTGCCAGCGGGTTAGGACAGAACTATGGCTACACCTTC. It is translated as CASGLGQNYGYTF.